This T cell receptor beta chain was found in a study of T-cell reconstitution after alpha-beta-depleted transplantation in children. TCRbeta library preparation incorporated unique molecular identifiers. TCRdb called the PCR reads again in MiXCR, with one record for every CDR3 protein. The sample has about 540,000 distinct CDR3 sequences, about a sixth seen once. The CDR3 spans 15 residues. The germline CDR1 and CDR2 sequences are SGHVS and FQNEAQ. V dropped 3 bases and J dropped 2 bases, with 13 bases sitting between them. The receptor's source is a human donor who donated a stem cell graft to a child with acute lymphoblastic leukemia. Sequenced here: PBMCs from the stem cell graft donor, sampled from the stem cell graft. The genes are TRBV7-8 and TRBJ2-5; D may be TRBD1 or TRBD2 (5 bases each). CDR3 bases: TGTGCCAGCAGCTTGGGGGAGTCGCGTCAAGAGACCCAGTACTTC. Translation: CASSLGESRQETQYF.